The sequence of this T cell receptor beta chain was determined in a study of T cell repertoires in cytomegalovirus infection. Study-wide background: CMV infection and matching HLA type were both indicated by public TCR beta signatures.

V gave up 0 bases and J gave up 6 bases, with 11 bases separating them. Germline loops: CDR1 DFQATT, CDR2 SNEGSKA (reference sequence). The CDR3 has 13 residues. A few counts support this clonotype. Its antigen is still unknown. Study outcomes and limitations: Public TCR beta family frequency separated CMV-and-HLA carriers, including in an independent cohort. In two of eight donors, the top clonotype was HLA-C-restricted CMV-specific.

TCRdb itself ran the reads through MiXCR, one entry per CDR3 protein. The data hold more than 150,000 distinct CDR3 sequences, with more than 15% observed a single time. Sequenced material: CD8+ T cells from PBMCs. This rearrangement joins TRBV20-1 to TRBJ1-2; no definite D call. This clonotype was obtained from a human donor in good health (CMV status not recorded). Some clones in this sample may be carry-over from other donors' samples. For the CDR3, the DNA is TGCAGTGCTAGAGATCCGGGGTACGATGGCTACACCTTC. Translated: CSARDPGYDGYTF.